These 12 T cell receptor beta chains share one sample of origin, sequenced in a study of cytomegalovirus exposure and HLA in healthy donors. Only in-frame clones appear in the TCRdb table, and some are missing; sequencing was by immunoSEQ multiplex PCR. This table holds some 50,000 clones, about 92% found once. Input material: PBMCs. All receptors come from a woman between 18 and 30 years old in good health and CMV-seronegative.

The V and J genes are TRBV7-8 and TRBJ2-1, with 8 bases matching TRBD2. The CDR3 consists of 18 residues. The germline CDR1 and CDR2 sequences are SGHVS and FQNEAQ. J was trimmed by 8 bases and V by 0 bases; bases with no gene match: 15. The chain's CDR3 is CASSLAQRGWTSSDEQFF. DNA of the CDR3: TGTGCCAGCAGCTTAGCGCAACGGGGTTGGACTAGCTCTGATGAGCAGTTCTTC.

The chain has TRBV30 and TRBJ2-2; possible D gene TRBD1, 5 bases. The V gene's germline CDR1 is GTSNPN and CDR2 SVGIG (reference sequence). The CDR3 is 14 residues long. The V end was cut by 5 bases, the J end by 6 bases, with 16 bases between. CDR3: CAWRQGHMAGELFF. CDR3 coding DNA: TGTGCCTGGCGGCAGGGCCACATGGCCGGGGAGCTGTTTTTT.

This clone came up once. The chain recombines TRBV7-9 with TRBJ2-3; D is possibly TRBD2 (5 bases). The CDR3 spans 15 residues. Germline V lookup: CDR1 SEHNR, CDR2 FQNEAQ (reference sequence). The V end was cut by 7 bases, the J end by 3 bases, with 17 bases between. This chain's CDR3 is CASTKAVAGTDTQYF. CDR3 nucleotides: TGTGCCAGCACGAAAGCGGTGGCTGGGACAGATACGCAGTATTTT.

This chain connects TRBV4-3 to TRBJ1-2, with TRBD1 matching over 7 bases. The CDR3 contains 15 residues. In germline, CDR1 is LGHNA, CDR2 YSLEER. The V segment lost 4 bases and the J segment 5 bases; nucleotides outside the gene matches: 10. The CDR3 loop is CASSRQGGNPYGYTF. Written as DNA, the CDR3 is TGCGCCAGCAGCCGGCAGGGGGGAAACCCTTATGGCTACACCTTC.

The chain joins TRBV7-2 to TRBJ1-6; 8 nucleotides line up with TRBD1. Trimming at V came to 5 bases and at J to 7 bases, leaving 1 base not matched to a gene. The CDR3 is 13 residues long. Germline values: CDR1 SGHTA, CDR2 FQGNSA. The CDR3 bases are TGTGCCAGCAGCGGGGACAGGAATTCACCCCTCCACTTT. This encodes CASSGDRNSPLHF.

This clone was detected once. This chain joins TRBV5-4 and TRBJ1-1; D gene ambiguous. In germline, CDR1 is SGHNT, CDR2 YYREEE (reference sequence). V was shortened by 2 bases and J by 5 bases, with 16 bases between the two germline ends. The CDR3 is 15 residues long. CDR3 residues: CASSLGLMEGTEAFF. The CDR3 DNA reads as TGTGCCAGCAGCTTAGGTCTTATGGAGGGTACTGAAGCTTTCTTT.

The chain combines TRBV7-9 with TRBJ1-1; D ambiguous. V dropped 3 bases and J dropped 7 bases, with 15 bases sitting between them. Germline lookup yields CDR1 SEHNR and CDR2 FQNEAQ (reference sequence). The CDR3 extends over 14 amino acids. CDR3 DNA: TGTGCCAGCAGCTTCGGGAGAACGGAGTTTGAAGCTTTCTTT. Translation gives CASSFGRTEFEAFF.

The gene calls are TRBV9 and TRBJ2-1; perhaps TRBD1 as D (6 bases). Germline V gives CDR1 SGDLS, CDR2 YYNGEE. Trimming cost V 3 bases and J 10 bases, with 11 bases left between them. The CDR3 has 12 residues. CDR3 sequence reads: CASSDQGHEQFF. Here the CDR3 DNA reads TGTGCCAGCAGCGATCAGGGGCACGAGCAGTTCTTC.

V gene TRBV4-3 combines with J gene TRBJ2-1; 11 bases map to TRBD1. CDR3 size: 16 residues. Germline V CDR1 and CDR2: LGHNA, YSLEER. With V trimmed by 4 bases and J by 5 bases, 7 bases remained unmatched. The CDR3 here is CASSREGQGANNEQFF. CDR3 sequence (DNA): TGCGCCAGCAGCCGAGAAGGACAGGGGGCCAACAATGAGCAGTTCTTC.

This chain connects TRBV2 to TRBJ1-2; D may be TRBD1 (6 bases). The CDR3 length is 12 residues. V lost 7 bases to trimming and J lost 5 bases, with 11 bases between them. CDR1 is SNHLY and CDR2 is FYNNEI in the germline V gene. The DNA of the CDR3 is TGTGCCAGCAAGGATAGGGGGTATGGCTACACCTTC. Protein: CASKDRGYGYTF.

This chain connects TRBV7-9 to TRBJ2-1; no clear D gene. V was pared by 4 bases and J by 6 bases, with 10 bases between. Germline V gives CDR1 SEHNR, CDR2 FQNEAQ (reference sequence). This CDR3 has 13 amino acids. The CDR3 loop reads CASSSAIFNEQFF. The CDR3 DNA reads as TGTGCCAGCAGCTCCGCGATATTCAATGAGCAGTTCTTC.

The chain recombines TRBV9 with TRBJ2-2, with TRBD2 identical over 11 bases. The CDR3 is made up of 16 amino acids. Germline V gives CDR1 SGDLS, CDR2 YYNGEE. The V and J ends lost 4 bases and 0 bases, in that order; junction bases with no gene match: 2. The CDR3 here is CASSLGLAANTGELFF. The CDR3 bases are TGTGCCAGCAGCCTGGGACTAGCGGCGAACACCGGGGAGCTGTTTTTT.